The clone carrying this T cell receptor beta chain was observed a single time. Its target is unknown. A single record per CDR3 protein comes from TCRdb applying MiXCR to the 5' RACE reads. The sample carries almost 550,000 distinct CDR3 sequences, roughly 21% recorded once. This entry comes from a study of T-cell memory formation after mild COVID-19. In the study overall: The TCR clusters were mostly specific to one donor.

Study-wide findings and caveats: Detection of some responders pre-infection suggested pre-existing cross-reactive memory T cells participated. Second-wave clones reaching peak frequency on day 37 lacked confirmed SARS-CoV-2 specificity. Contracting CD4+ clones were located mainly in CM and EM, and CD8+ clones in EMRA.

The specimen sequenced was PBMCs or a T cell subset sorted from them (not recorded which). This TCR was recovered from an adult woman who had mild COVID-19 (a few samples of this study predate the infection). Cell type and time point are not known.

The CDR3 bases are TGTGCCAGCAGTTATGAGCGGGAGCGAAGGAGCACAGATACGCAGTATTTT. It codes for CASSYERERRSTDTQYF. The rearrangement uses TRBV6-8 and TRBJ2-3, with 8 bases identical to TRBD2. CDR3 length: 17 amino acids. Germline CDR1 MNHGY, CDR2 SAAAGT. Trimming at V came to 3 bases and at J to 0 bases, leaving 8 bases not matched to a gene.